The 31 T cell receptor beta chains below were found in one sample sequenced in a study of blood T cell repertoires in COVID-19. Using immunoSEQ multiplex PCR, the repertoire was profiled, and TCRdb retains in-frame clones only, with some absent. The table has around 260,000 clones, 70% to 90% seen once. The sample consisted of peripheral blood. The receptor source for this set is a man between 18 and 35 years old with active or convalescent COVID-19.

The chain combines TRBV15 with TRBJ2-5; D gene uncertain. V dropped 1 base and J dropped 1 base, with 4 bases sitting between them. CDR3 length: 13 amino acids. Germline loops: CDR1 LNHNV, CDR2 YYDKDF (reference sequence). This CDR3 is CATSRGPQETQYF. The DNA for the CDR3 is TGTGCCACCAGCAGAGGGCCCCAAGAGACCCAGTACTTC.

This clone was recorded only once. The genes are TRBV27 and TRBJ2-5; possibly TRBD2 for D (5 bases). V dropped 1 base and J dropped 7 bases, with 7 bases sitting between them. Germline assignment: CDR1 MNHEY and CDR2 SMNVEV (reference sequence). The CDR3 sequence is 12 residues long. The CDR3 loop reads CASSLFGGTQYF. CDR3 coding DNA: TGTGCCAGCAGTTTATTTGGAGGGACCCAGTACTTC.

This clone appeared a single time. J is TRBJ2-3 and V is TRBV11-2; D might be TRBD1 (6 bases). Germline CDR1 reads SGHAT; CDR2 reads FQNNGV. The CDR3 totals 15 residues. V was clipped by 1 base and J by 6 bases, with 14 bases between them. CDR3 amino acids: CASSLVGQGSDTQYF. CDR3 sequence (DNA): TGTGCCAGCAGCTTAGTGGGGCAGGGGTCCGATACGCAGTATTTT. Variable domain in full (rest from reference TRBV11-2 and TRBJ2-3): EAGVAQSPRYKIIEKRQSVAFWCNPISGHATLYWYQQILGQGPKLLIQFQNNGVVDDSQLPKDRFSAERLKGVDSTLKIQPAKLEDSAVYLCASSLVGQGSDTQYFGPGTRLTVL.

The rearrangement joins TRBV5-1 to TRBJ2-5, with TRBD1 as a possible D gene (6 bases). Germline CDR1 SGHRS, CDR2 YFSETQ. Trimming shortened V by 3 bases and J by 3 bases, and 9 bases separated the two germline ends. CDR3 size: 13 residues. The chain's CDR3 is CASSSPGEETQYF. CDR3 DNA sequence: TGCGCCAGCAGCTCACCAGGGGAAGAGACCCAGTACTTC.

This clone was counted a single time. This chain uses TRBV11-3 with TRBJ2-5, with D hard to call. The CDR3 contains 13 residues. Germline CDR1 and CDR2: SGHNT and YENEEA. Trimming removed 2 bases from V and 5 bases from J, with 9 bases in between. The CDR3: CASSLMGAETQYF. DNA for the CDR3: TGTGCCAGCAGCTTAATGGGCGCTGAGACCCAGTACTTC.

This clone was seen a single time. The rearrangement uses TRBV7-3 and TRBJ2-3, with D maybe TRBD1 (5 bases). The CDR3 has 14 amino acids. CDR1 and CDR2 from the germline V gene are SGHTA and FQGTGA. V was trimmed by 5 bases and J by 2 bases, leaving 11 bases between them. CDR3 residues: CASSRRQITDTQYF. The CDR3, as DNA: TGTGCCAGCAGCCGTCGACAGATCACAGATACGCAGTATTTT.

The chain has TRBV9 and TRBJ2-7, with 7 bases identical to TRBD1. Per the germline V gene, CDR1 is SGDLS and CDR2 is YYNGEE. The CDR3 extends over 13 amino acids. V shed 3 bases, J shed 6 bases, and the junction held 6 bases outside the gene matches. CDR3 DNA: TGTGCCAGCAGCGCCCGACAGGGTTCCGAGCAGTACTTC. This codes for CASSARQGSEQYF.

The V call is TRBV24-1, the J call TRBJ2-7; D remains ambiguous. From germline, CDR1 is KGHDR and CDR2 SFDVKD. This CDR3 contains 15 residues. V was pared by 7 bases and J by 4 bases, with 19 bases between. CDR3 amino acids: CATSAPVLGSYEQYF. The CDR3 DNA reads as TGTGCCACCAGCGCTCCGGTCCTCGGTTCGTACGAGCAGTACTTC.

The chain uses TRBV19 and TRBJ2-2; D uncertain. Trimming shortened V by 3 bases and J by 4 bases, and 15 bases separated the two germline ends. Germline V CDR1 and CDR2: LNHDA, SQIVND (reference sequence). The CDR3 totals 16 residues. CDR3 bases: TGTGCCAGTAGTATCTTCCATCAACATTTCACCGGGGAGCTGTTTTTT. Translating gives CASSIFHQHFTGELFF. Variable domain in full (rest from reference TRBV19 and TRBJ2-2): DGGITQSPKYLFRKEGQNVTLSCEQNLNHDAMYWYRQDPGQGLRLIYYSQIVNDFQKGDIAEGYSVSREKKESFPLTVTSAQKNPTAFYLCASSIFHQHFTGELFFGEGSRLTVL.

The V and J genes are TRBV11-3 and TRBJ2-5, with a tentative D call TRBD1 (6 bases). Germline assignment: CDR1 SGHNT and CDR2 YENEEA. The CDR3 loop spans 14 amino acids. V shed 4 bases and J shed 2 bases, with 11 bases lying between them. The CDR3 is CASSSQQGQETQYF. The CDR3 DNA is TGTGCCAGCAGCTCCCAACAGGGACAAGAGACCCAGTACTTC.

The rearrangement uses TRBV7-9 and TRBJ2-2, with 9 bases lining up with TRBD1. The CDR3 totals 16 residues. V was pared by 8 bases and J by 0 bases, with 7 bases of the junction left unmatched. In germline, CDR1 is SEHNR, CDR2 FQNEAQ (reference sequence). CDR3 sequence reads: CASARDRAPNTGELFF. The CDR3 DNA is TGTGCCAGCGCCCGGGACAGGGCACCGAACACCGGGGAGCTGTTTTTT.

V gene TRBV2 combines with J gene TRBJ1-4; TRBD1 matches 8 bases. V lost 4 bases and J lost 8; bases outside the gene matches: 9. Germline V lookup: CDR1 SNHLY, CDR2 FYNNEI. This CDR3 is built from 15 residues. DNA of the CDR3: TGTGCCAGCAGTGTACTGGACAGGGAGGGGGAAAAACTGTTTTTT. Residues: CASSVLDREGEKLFF.

This rearrangement joins TRBV5-4 to TRBJ2-3; possibly TRBD1 for D (6 bases). Germline CDR1 is SGHNT and CDR2 is YYREEE (reference sequence). The CDR3 runs 14 residues. With 4 bases removed from V and 3 bases from J, the gap between germline ends came to 12 bases. CDR3 in amino acids: CASSLQGNTDTQYF. In DNA form, the CDR3 reads TGTGCCAGCAGCCTACAGGGAAATACAGATACGCAGTATTTT.

The table lists this clone with many counts. The chain recombines TRBV27 with TRBJ2-3, with a tentative D call TRBD2 (7 bases). V lost 3 bases and J 5 bases, leaving 12 bases between the germline ends. Germline CDR1 reads MNHEY; CDR2 reads SMNVEV (reference sequence). This CDR3 comprises 14 residues. In DNA, the CDR3 is TGTGCCAGCAGTTTCAGGGGAGGGAGAGATACGCAGTATTTT. This translates into CASSFRGGRDTQYF.

This clone was seen ten or more times. The chain recombines TRBV5-6 with TRBJ2-7, with D unresolved. The germline V gene has CDR1 SGHDT and CDR2 YYEEEE. V was pared by 2 bases and J by 4 bases, with 4 bases between. CDR3 length: 11 amino acids. CDR3: CASSFKYEQYF. The CDR3 DNA reads as TGTGCCAGCAGCTTTAAATACGAGCAGTACTTC.

The chain recombines TRBV3-1 (or the pseudogene TRBV3-2) with TRBJ1-5; the D gene is possibly TRBD1 (6 bases). This CDR3 is 16 amino acids long. The V end was cut by 0 bases, the J end by 4 bases, with 13 bases between. CDR1 LGHDT and CDR2 YNNKEL come from the germline V gene (reference sequence). The CDR3 here is CASSQETGRGNQPQHF. CDR3 bases: TGTGCCAGCAGCCAAGAAACGGGCAGGGGAAATCAGCCCCAGCATTTT.

V is TRBV19 and J is TRBJ1-5; tentative D call: TRBD1 (5 bases). CDR1 is LNHDA, CDR2 SQIVND, per germline (reference sequence). Trimming pared 5 bases from V and 14 bases from J, leaving 25 bases between. This CDR3 has 15 residues. The CDR3 bases are TGTGCCAGTAGTGGGGGGGAGGGCTTGGCAGCCCCAGAGCATTTT. This codes for CASSGGEGLAAPEHF.

The rearrangement links TRBV7-3 to TRBJ2-7; 10 bases agree with TRBD1. Germline CDR1 is SGHTA and CDR2 is FQGTGA. V lost 2 bases to trimming and J lost 2 bases; unmatched junction nucleotides: 3. This CDR3 spans 15 amino acids. Written as DNA, the CDR3 is TGTGCCAGCAGCTTAGGACAGGGGGTAGCCTACGAGCAGTACTTC. Protein product: CASSLGQGVAYEQYF.

This chain connects TRBV19 to TRBJ2-1; D remains ambiguous. The CDR3 spans 15 residues. The V gene lost 8 bases and the J gene lost 0 bases, with 14 bases spanning the gap. Germline assignment: CDR1 LNHDA and CDR2 SQIVND (reference sequence). The CDR3 loop is CASGSDSTSYNEQFF. The CDR3 DNA reads as TGTGCCAGTGGCTCAGACTCCACCTCCTACAATGAGCAGTTCTTC.

CDR3 DNA: TGTGCCAGCAGTTGGACAGGAACGAACACTGAAGCTTTCTTT. Encoded protein: CASSWTGTNTEAFF. The chain uses TRBV6-5 and TRBJ1-1, with 7 bases aligning to TRBD1. This CDR3 contains 14 residues. Germline-derived CDR1 and CDR2 are MNHEY and SVGAGI. V shed 4 bases, J shed 1 base, and the junction held 3 bases outside the gene matches.

The CDR3: CASSLAKQGTEQFF. The CDR3 DNA is TGTGCCAGCAGCTTAGCCAAGCAGGGCACTGAGCAGTTCTTC. The chain combines TRBV7-9 with TRBJ2-1; D might be TRBD1 (5 bases). The CDR3 totals 14 residues. Germline CDR1 SEHNR, CDR2 FQNEAQ (reference sequence). The germline V and J ends were trimmed by 0 bases and 9 bases, with 12 bases remaining between them.

This clone was found many times. The rearrangement links TRBV2 to TRBJ2-5, with TRBD1 identical over 10 bases. The germline CDR1 and CDR2 sequences are SNHLY and FYNNEI. V shed 5 bases and J 4 bases; nucleotides not matched to a gene: 7. CDR3 size: 15 residues. The CDR3 reads CASSYGQGVAETQYF. CDR3 DNA sequence: TGTGCCAGCAGTTACGGACAGGGGGTTGCAGAGACCCAGTACTTC.

The CDR3 DNA sequence: TGTGCCAGCAGGTCACTCCCGGGACAGGGGAATTACGAGCAGTACTTC. It translates to CASRSLPGQGNYEQYF. This rearrangement joins TRBV28 to TRBJ2-7; 10 positions agree with TRBD1. This CDR3 region has 16 residues. Per the germline V gene, CDR1 is MDHEN and CDR2 is SYDVKM. V dropped 6 bases and J dropped 4; count of bases not matched to a gene: 12.

The chain uses TRBV4-1 and TRBJ1-4; 10 bases line up with TRBD1. The germline CDR1 and CDR2 sequences are MGHRA and YSYEKL. V gave up 0 bases and J gave up 8 bases; unmatched junction bases: 6. The CDR3 runs to 16 residues. The CDR3 DNA sequence: TGCGCCAGCAGCCAAGACAGTGGGACAGGGGTGGAAAAACTGTTTTTT. Protein product: CASSQDSGTGVEKLFF.

The chain recombines TRBV28 with TRBJ2-5, with 9 bases that match TRBD1. V shed 7 bases and J 5 bases; nucleotides not matched to a gene: 11. The V gene's germline CDR1 is MDHEN and CDR2 SYDVKM. The CDR3 loop spans 15 amino acids. The CDR3 coding sequence is TGTGCCAGCACCCTAGGACAGGGGAATTTGGAGACCCAGTACTTC. Residues: CASTLGQGNLETQYF.

By sample fraction, this clone is medium-sized. This CDR3 is also generated by other DNA sequences in the sample. The CDR3 bases are TGCAGCGTGGGGCAGAGCTCTGGAAACACCATATATTTT. It yields the protein CSVGQSSGNTIYF. The chain uses TRBV29-1 and TRBJ1-3; D is possibly TRBD1 (5 bases). Germline CDR1 SQVTM, CDR2 ANQGSEA. With 6 bases removed from V and 0 bases from J, the gap between germline ends came to 9 bases. The CDR3 runs 13 residues.

This clone showed up just once. The chain employs TRBV28 and TRBJ2-5; 10 bases map to TRBD2. The CDR3 sequence is 15 residues long. After removal of 5 bases from V and 1 base from J, the junction contained 4 bases not matched to a gene. Germline V lookup: CDR1 MDHEN, CDR2 SYDVKM. Here the CDR3 reads CASSVAGGLQETQYF. Written as DNA, the CDR3 is TGTGCCAGCAGTGTAGCGGGGGGTCTCCAAGAGACCCAGTACTTC.

The V call is TRBV6-6, the J call TRBJ1-2, with D possibly TRBD1 on 6 matching bases. The CDR3 sequence is 14 residues long. Trimming left V 7 bases short and J 7 bases short, with 19 bases between. Per germline, CDR1 MNHNY and CDR2 SVGAGI (reference sequence). CDR3 bases: TGTGCCAGCAACCCACAGGGTGATCCTGTTGGCTACACCTTC. Residues: CASNPQGDPVGYTF.

V usage is TRBV28 and J usage is TRBJ1-5; D is uncertain. V dropped 5 bases and J dropped 0 bases, with 11 bases sitting between them. The germline CDR1 and CDR2 sequences are MDHEN and SYDVKM. The CDR3 is 15 residues long. DNA for the CDR3: TGTGCCAGCAGTGCTTACAGTTATAGCAATCAGCCCCAGCATTTT. This translates into CASSAYSYSNQPQHF. Drawing the rest from reference TRBV28 and TRBJ1-5, the complete variable domain is DVKVTQSSRYLVKRTGEKVFLECVQDMDHENMFWYRQDPGLGLRLIYFSYDVKMKEKGDIPEGYSVSREKKERFSLILESASTNQTSMYLCASSAYSYSNQPQHFGDGTRLSIL.

This clone appeared a single time. The chain is built from TRBV6-1 and TRBJ1-6, with D possibly being TRBD1 (5 bases). The germline V and J ends were trimmed by 2 bases and 8 bases, with 10 bases remaining between them. Germline CDR1 is MNHNS and CDR2 is SASEGT. The CDR3 runs to 14 residues. The CDR3 loop reads CASSELQGHSPLHF. The CDR3 region has the DNA TGTGCCAGCAGTGAACTGCAGGGTCATTCACCCCTCCACTTT.

The CDR3 DNA follows: TGTGCCAGCAGCATTTACAGGTTAGGGGCTAATGAAAAACTGTTTTTT. Amino acid sequence: CASSIYRLGANEKLFF. This sequence joins TRBV5-6 and TRBJ1-4; D is perhaps TRBD1 (5 bases). The V gene lost 4 bases and the J gene lost 3 bases, with 16 bases spanning the gap. CDR1 is SGHDT, CDR2 YYEEEE, per germline. This CDR3 is built from 16 residues.